What follows are 22 T cell receptor beta chains derived from one specimen sequenced in a study of PD-1 blockade in classical Hodgkin lymphoma. Sequencing used immunoSEQ multiplex PCR; TCRdb keeps in-frame clones, though not all of them. The data show 90,000 to 140,000 clones, with approximately 90% seen just once and roughly 19% held by the top ten. The sample's time point: cycle 4 day 1 (C4D1), after five to seven weeks of nivolumab. Each patient relapsed following autologous stem cell transplantation, and prior brentuximab vedotin exposure differed. The specimen comprised peripheral blood mononuclear cells (PBMCs), sampled before the fourth cycle of nivolumab. These receptors came from a human donor with classical Hodgkin lymphoma.

The V gene is TRBV7-2, the J gene TRBJ2-7; 9 bases map to TRBD1. The length of the CDR3 is 14 residues. Germline values: CDR1 SGHTA, CDR2 FQGNSA. V lost 3 bases, J lost 5 bases, and 5 bases stayed unmatched. The CDR3 coding sequence is TGTGCCAGCAGCTTCGACAGGGGGGATGACGAGCAGTACTTC. It translates to CASSFDRGDDEQYF.

For this clone: This is likely an artifact of a read error, given a far larger clone one base away. J is TRBJ1-2 and V is TRBV4-1; D is unclear. V lost 4 bases and J lost 2, with 11 bases in between. This CDR3 is built from 14 residues. Per germline, CDR1 MGHRA and CDR2 YSYEKL. The CDR3: CASSPLSDNYGYTF. The CDR3 DNA reads TGCGCCAGCAGCCCCCTATCGGACAACTATGGCTACACCTTC.

The chain links TRBV10-1 to TRBJ2-3, with a possible D match to TRBD2 (5 bases). V lost 4 bases and J 4 bases, leaving 9 bases between the germline ends. The CDR3 is 13 amino acids. CDR1 WNHNN and CDR2 SYGVQD come from the germline V gene (reference sequence). The CDR3 sequence is CASSVTRADTQYF. The DNA of the CDR3 is TGCGCCAGCAGTGTCACTAGAGCAGATACGCAGTATTTT.

The chain joins TRBV19 to TRBJ2-7; 14 bases match TRBD2. The V segment lost 5 bases and the J segment 6 bases; nucleotides outside the gene matches: 6. Per germline, CDR1 LNHDA and CDR2 SQIVND (reference sequence). The CDR3 is 15 residues long. CDR3 DNA sequence: TGTGCCAGTAGTCCCGGGACTAGCGGGAGCGGCGAGCAGTACTTC. Its protein product is CASSPGTSGSGEQYF.

The V call is TRBV28, the J call TRBJ2-5, with D perhaps being TRBD1 or TRBD2 (5 bases each). CDR3 length equals 15 residues. Germline CDR1 and CDR2: MDHEN and SYDVKM. Between the trimmed V and J ends, which lost 5 bases and 3 bases, there was a span of 16 bases. CDR3 sequence (DNA): TGTGCCAGCAGTGGCCCCGGGACGCAAAAAGAGACCCAGTACTTC. Translation: CASSGPGTQKETQYF.

This chain uses TRBV25-1 with TRBJ2-5, with D perhaps matching TRBD2 (6 bases). Deletions cut 4 bases from V and 5 bases from J, with 23 bases between. The CDR3 loop spans 17 amino acids. Germline CDR1 reads MGHDK; CDR2 reads SYGVNS. The CDR3 DNA reads TGTGCCAGCAGTGCCTTTTCGCCGGGACTGGGGACGGAGACCCAGTACTTC. It yields the protein CASSAFSPGLGTETQYF.

The genes are TRBV4-1 and TRBJ1-4; weak D call: TRBD1 (6 bases). The ends were cut back, 7 bases at V and 0 bases at J, with 18 bases in the middle. The CDR3 extends over 17 amino acids. Germline-derived CDR1 and CDR2 are MGHRA and YSYEKL. CDR3 sequence reads: CASTSGAARTTNEKLFF. The CDR3 DNA reads TGCGCCAGCACTTCAGGGGCCGCCAGGACAACTAATGAAAAACTGTTTTTT.

This clone was counted between two and nine times. This same CDR3 is encoded by further DNA sequences in the sample. CDR3 nucleotide sequence: TGCGCCAGCAGCTTGGGCCTCACAGATACGCAGTATTTT. This codes for CASSLGLTDTQYF. V usage is TRBV5-1 and J usage is TRBJ2-3; D uncertain. Germline lookup yields CDR1 SGHRS and CDR2 YFSETQ. This CDR3 contains 13 residues. V lost 0 bases, J lost 2 bases, and 4 bases lay in between.

As DNA, the CDR3 is TGTGCCAGCTCACGTGGCGGGAGCTCCTACGAGCAGTACTTC. Its translation is CASSRGGSSYEQYF. The V gene is TRBV18, the J gene TRBJ2-7, with 7 bases fitting TRBD2. J lost 0 bases, V lost 4 bases, and 3 bases had no gene match. CDR3 length equals 14 residues. The germline V gene has CDR1 KGHSH and CDR2 LQKENI.

This rearrangement joins TRBV7-6 to TRBJ2-2; tentatively, D is TRBD1 (6 bases). V gave up 7 bases and J gave up 4 bases, with 16 bases separating them. Looked up from germline, CDR1 is SGHVS and CDR2 is FNYEAQ. This CDR3 spans 15 amino acids. CDR3 DNA sequence: TGTGCCAGCACTCTCGCGGCAGGGGCCACCGGGGAGCTGTTTTTT. It is translated as CASTLAAGATGELFF.

V and J are TRBV19 and TRBJ1-5; the match to TRBD1 covers 7 bases. There are 16 residues in the CDR3. Losses at the gene ends were 5 bases for V and 1 base for J; bases not matched to a gene: 8. CDR1 LNHDA and CDR2 SQIVND come from the germline V gene (reference sequence). Here the CDR3 DNA reads TGTGCCAGTAGTCAACCGACAGGGTACAGCAATCAGCCCCAGCATTTT. This translates into CASSQPTGYSNQPQHF. Full variable domain (outside the CDR3, taken from reference TRBV19 and TRBJ1-5): DGGITQSPKYLFRKEGQNVTLSCEQNLNHDAMYWYRQDPGQGLRLIYYSQIVNDFQKGDIAEGYSVSREKKESFPLTVTSAQKNPTAFYLCASSQPTGYSNQPQHFGDGTRLSIL.

The rearrangement links TRBV2 to TRBJ1-1; possibly TRBD1 for D (5 bases). CDR3 size: 13 residues. Germline assignment: CDR1 SNHLY and CDR2 FYNNEI. V shed 6 bases and J shed 4 bases, with 12 bases lying between them. Here the CDR3 DNA reads TGTGCCAGCAGACCGGGACTTTCCACTGAAGCTTTCTTT. Translation gives CASRPGLSTEAFF. The variable domain in full, with the rest retrieved from reference TRBV2 and TRBJ1-1, is EPEVTQTPSHQVTQMGQEVILRCVPISNHLYFYWYRQILGQKVEFLVSFYNNEISEKSEIFDDQFSVERPDGSNFTLKIRSTKLEDSAMYFCASRPGLSTEAFFGQGTRLTVV.

The CDR3 bases are TGTGCCATCACCCGGACAGGGGCCTCCTACGAGCAGTACTTC. It specifies CAITRTGASYEQYF. This sequence joins TRBV10-3 and TRBJ2-7, with TRBD1 identical over 9 bases. CDR1 is ENHRY and CDR2 is SYGVKD in the germline V gene. The CDR3 covers 14 residues. Trimming removed 7 bases from V and 0 bases from J; junction bases left unmatched: 4.

The rearrangement joins TRBV6-4 to TRBJ2-5, with D tentatively TRBD1 or TRBD2 (5 bases each). The V end lost 2 bases, the J end lost 5 bases, and 15 bases lay between the germline ends. From germline, CDR1 is MRHNA and CDR2 SNTAGT. This CDR3 comprises 15 residues. CDR3 residues: CASSDGGRVGETQYF. As DNA, the CDR3 is TGTGCCAGCAGTGACGGAGGCAGGGTGGGTGAGACCCAGTACTTC.

As DNA, the CDR3 is TGCGCCAGCAGCTTGGCCGTAACAGGAAATGAAAAACTGTTTTTT. It specifies CASSLAVTGNEKLFF. The V and J genes are TRBV5-1 and TRBJ1-4; D is possibly TRBD1 (5 bases). Germline-derived CDR1 and CDR2 are SGHRS and YFSETQ. The CDR3 covers 15 residues. V lost 0 bases, J lost 5 bases, and 11 bases lay in between.

This sequence joins TRBV30 and TRBJ1-1, with D maybe TRBD1 (6 bases). This CDR3 region has 13 residues. CDR1 and CDR2 (germline): GTSNPN, SVGIG (reference sequence). V dropped 2 bases and J dropped 1 base, with 8 bases sitting between them. CDR3 sequence reads: CAWSNRENTEAFF. The CDR3 bases are TGTGCCTGGAGTAACAGGGAGAACACTGAAGCTTTCTTT.

The V and J genes are TRBV6-5 and TRBJ1-2, with a tentative D call TRBD1 (5 bases). Germline V CDR1 and CDR2: MNHEY, SVGAGI. The V end lost 1 base, the J end lost 8 bases, and 20 bases lay between the germline ends. The CDR3 has 16 amino acids. CDR3: CASSYFPAREVGGYTF. CDR3 in DNA: TGTGCCAGCAGTTACTTCCCGGCCAGGGAGGTGGGCGGCTACACCTTC.

This sequence joins TRBV7-6 and TRBJ2-7; 7 positions agree with TRBD1. The CDR3 is 13 amino acids. The germline CDR1 and CDR2 sequences are SGHVS and FNYEAQ. After removal of 4 bases from V and 6 bases from J, the junction contained 6 bases not matched to a gene. The CDR3: CASSSPDRTEQYF. For the CDR3, the DNA is TGTGCCAGCAGCTCCCCGGACAGGACCGAGCAGTACTTC.

The chain has TRBV7-9 and TRBJ1-2; TRBD1 matches at 7 bases. The length of the CDR3 is 16 residues. Germline values: CDR1 SEHNR, CDR2 FQNEAQ (reference sequence). V shed 5 bases and J 8 bases; nucleotides not matched to a gene: 17. CDR3 sequence: CASSLNRDSRLRGYTF. CDR3 nucleotides: TGTGCCAGCAGCCTAAACCGGGACAGCCGGTTGAGAGGCTACACCTTC.

The chain joins TRBV4-3 to TRBJ2-1; 8 positions match TRBD1. The V segment lost 0 bases and the J segment 8 bases; nucleotides outside the gene matches: 3. The CDR3 loop spans 14 amino acids. Germline V gene sequence: CDR1 LGHNA, CDR2 YSLEER. CDR3 sequence reads: CASSQDPGGYEQFF. The CDR3 DNA reads as TGCGCCAGCAGCCAAGATCCAGGGGGCTATGAGCAGTTCTTC.

V is TRBV7-9 and J is TRBJ1-2, with D hard to call. This CDR3 is built from 13 residues. V was shortened by 3 bases and J by 8 bases, with 13 bases between the two germline ends. Germline V gene lookup returns CDR1 SEHNR and CDR2 FQNEAQ (reference sequence). Here the CDR3 DNA reads TGTGCCAGCAGCTTTGGGGTCCCGGGAGGCTACACCTTC. Protein product: CASSFGVPGGYTF.

The chain employs TRBV2 and TRBJ1-3; D unresolved. Germline V gene sequence: CDR1 SNHLY, CDR2 FYNNEI. CDR3 size: 14 residues. Trimming left V 8 bases short and J 0 bases short, with 11 bases between. CDR3 loop: CASHSEGSGNTIYF. CDR3 bases: TGTGCCAGCCACTCCGAGGGCTCTGGAAACACCATATATTTT.